This T cell receptor (beta chain) was identified during a study of regulatory dendritic cells for organ transplantation. TCRdb's table, derived via immunoSEQ multiplex PCR, lists solely in-frame clones and lacks some. The data contain about 21,000 clones, 65% to 90% of them singletons. Allogeneic regulatory or mature dendritic cells were co-cultured for about 5 days with CFSE-labeled sorted T cells at 1:10. This clone came up a few times. The antigen remains unidentified. The sequencing input was naive CD4+ T cells from blood cultured with dendritic cells. Subset indicated: CD45RA+ naive T cells. This sequence was found in a human donor in good health.

CDR3 sequence reads: CAWGQGGQPQHF. CDR3 sequence (DNA): TGTGCCTGGGGACAGGGAGGTCAGCCCCAGCATTTT. This chain joins TRBV30 and TRBJ1-5, with 8 bases matching TRBD1. The CDR3 totals 12 residues. Germline CDR1 is GTSNPN and CDR2 is SVGIG (reference sequence). Trimming at V came to 5 bases and at J to 6 bases, leaving 3 bases not matched to a gene.